This TCR beta chain emerged from a study of cytomegalovirus exposure and HLA in healthy donors. This CDR3 spans 14 amino acids. Trimming cost V 0 bases and J 5 bases, with 13 bases left between them. Germline CDR1 and CDR2: GTSNPN and SVGIG (reference sequence). Study-wide points: The likely origin of a cluster of highly shared sequence variants was a sequencing artifact.

This PCR relied on a set of 60 Vbeta primers and 13 Jbeta primers. Assay: immunoSEQ multiplex PCR; the TCRdb copy retains only in-frame clones and omits some. The sample has about 150,000 clones; about 74% are singletons. In this sample, this clone turned up once. The antigen remains undetermined. The TCR sequence derives from a woman aged 40 to 50 in good health and CMV-seronegative. The sample taken for sequencing was PBMCs. The rearrangement links TRBV30 to TRBJ1-1; tentative D call: TRBD1 (5 bases). The CDR3: CAWSVKGVWTEAFF. DNA for the CDR3: TGTGCCTGGAGTGTAAAAGGGGTGTGGACTGAAGCTTTCTTT. The whole variable domain, remainder taken from reference TRBV30 and TRBJ1-1, is SQTIHQWPATLVQPVGSPLSLECTVEGTSNPNLYWYRQAAGRGLQLLFYSVGIGQISSEVPQNLSASRPQDRQFILSSKKLLLSDSGFYLCAWSVKGVWTEAFFGQGTRLTVV.